The 20 T cell receptor beta chains below come from one sample, sequenced in a study of early T cells in non-severe SARS-CoV-2 infection. Using its own MiXCR run on the 5' RACE reads, TCRdb lists one record per CDR3 protein. The table includes around 70,000 distinct CDR3 sequences, 12% detected once. Specimen: whole blood. The receptors here all came from an adult who was a healthcare worker with PCR-confirmed SARS-CoV-2 infection or an uninfected control (not recorded which).

This clonotype was counted between two and nine times. The chain couples TRBV7-3 to TRBJ1-1; a weak D match, TRBD1 (6 bases). This CDR3 is built from 14 residues. Germline CDR1 is SGHTA and CDR2 is FQGTGA. The V end was cut by 5 bases, the J end by 5 bases, with 15 bases between. As DNA, the CDR3 is TGTGCCAGCAGCCCCGTGGGGGCGAGTACTGAAGCTTTCTTT. This translates into CASSPVGASTEAFF.

This clonotype has ten or more counts. V is TRBV5-1 and J is TRBJ2-1; D not certain. The germline V and J ends were trimmed by 0 bases and 10 bases, with 14 bases remaining between them. The V gene's germline CDR1 is SGHRS and CDR2 YFSETQ. The CDR3 is 14 amino acids. CDR3 loop: CASSLAVAVTEQFF. The CDR3 DNA sequence: TGCGCCAGCAGCTTGGCCGTGGCGGTCACAGAGCAGTTCTTC.

This clonotype showed up many times. This chain joins TRBV6-6 and TRBJ1-2; perhaps TRBD1 as D (6 bases). The CDR3 loop spans 12 amino acids. Germline CDR1 and CDR2: MNHNY and SVGAGI (reference sequence). Trimming removed 5 bases at V and 7 bases at J, with 11 bases between. The CDR3 loop reads CASSIDRSGYTF. DNA of the CDR3: TGTGCCAGCAGTATCGACAGGTCTGGCTACACCTTC.

The sample holds many counts of this clonotype. The V and J genes are TRBV29-1 and TRBJ2-1; a weak D match, TRBD1 (7 bases). V was clipped by 1 base and J by 0 bases, with 10 bases between them. The CDR3 totals 15 residues. Germline loops: CDR1 SQVTM, CDR2 ANQGSEA. CDR3 amino acids: CSVEVRGDSYNEQFF. The DNA for the CDR3 is TGCAGCGTTGAAGTCAGGGGGGACTCCTACAATGAGCAGTTCTTC.

This chain links TRBV7-3 with TRBJ2-7; 10 nucleotides line up with TRBD2. V dropped 5 bases and J dropped 7; count of bases not matched to a gene: 17. The CDR3 is made up of 17 amino acids. Germline CDR1 reads SGHTA; CDR2 reads FQGTGA. The CDR3 DNA reads TGTGCCAGCAGCCCCGAGTCCGTAACTAGCGGGAACCGGGAGCAGTACTTC. Its translation: CASSPESVTSGNREQYF.

In this sample, this clonotype turned up a few times. The chain carries TRBV12-5 and TRBJ2-1; 16 positions agree with TRBD2. Germline V gene data show CDR1 as LGHNT and CDR2 as FRNRAP. J was trimmed by 3 bases and V by 0 bases; bases with no gene match: 11. This CDR3 spans 21 amino acids. The CDR3 reads CASGLVPLGLAGGPSYNEQFF. Here the CDR3 DNA reads TGTGCTAGTGGTTTGGTACCCCTGGGACTAGCGGGAGGGCCGAGCTACAATGAGCAGTTCTTC.

This clonotype has more than one count but fewer than ten. V and J are TRBV28 and TRBJ2-7; tentatively, D is TRBD2 (5 bases). V lost 10 bases and J 5 bases, leaving 12 bases between the germline ends. The CDR3 extends over 11 amino acids. Germline CDR1 MDHEN, CDR2 SYDVKM. CDR3 region: CAIERAHEQYF. The CDR3 DNA follows: TGTGCCATTGAGAGGGCCCACGAGCAGTACTTC.

This clonotype was counted ten times or more. V gene TRBV2 combines with J gene TRBJ2-1; 10 bases map to TRBD1. The CDR3 totals 15 residues. CDR1 and CDR2 (germline): SNHLY, FYNNEI. The junction had 5 bases not matched to a gene; V was cut back by 5 bases and J by 4 bases. The CDR3 loop is CASSQTGGRYNEQFF. In nucleotides, the CDR3 is TGTGCCAGCAGTCAGACAGGGGGCAGGTACAATGAGCAGTTCTTC. Using reference TRBV2 and TRBJ2-1 for the parts outside the CDR3, the full variable domain is EPEVTQTPSHQVTQMGQEVILRCVPISNHLYFYWYRQILGQKVEFLVSFYNNEISEKSEIFDDQFSVERPDGSNFTLKIRSTKLEDSAMYFCASSQTGGRYNEQFFGPGTRLTVL.

This clonotype was counted many times. The rearrangement joins TRBV6-5 to TRBJ1-1; 10 bases fit TRBD1. In germline, CDR1 is MNHEY, CDR2 SVGAGI. The CDR3 runs to 15 residues. The ends lost 3 bases at V and 4 bases at J; junction bases unmatched: 5. CDR3 in amino acids: CASSYRQGAGTEAFF. Here the CDR3 DNA reads TGTGCCAGCAGTTATCGACAGGGGGCCGGCACTGAAGCTTTCTTT.

The chain uses TRBV5-4 and TRBJ2-1; D remains unclear. The germline CDR1 and CDR2 sequences are SGHNT and YYREEE (reference sequence). This CDR3 has 15 amino acids. Trimming removed 0 bases at V and 0 bases at J, with 7 bases between. In nucleotides, the CDR3 is TGTGCCAGCAGCTTGGAAGTGAGCTCCTACAATGAGCAGTTCTTC. Residues: CASSLEVSSYNEQFF.

This clonotype was recorded many times. This rearrangement joins TRBV20-1 to TRBJ2-1, with D maybe TRBD2 (5 bases). Trimming pared 1 base from V and 0 bases from J, leaving 13 bases between. CDR3 size: 16 residues. The germline CDR1 and CDR2 sequences are DFQATT and SNEGSKA (reference sequence). CDR3 coding DNA: TGCAGTGCTAGAGGTCAAGCGGTTCTCTCCTACAATGAGCAGTTCTTC. It yields the protein CSARGQAVLSYNEQFF.

This clonotype has ten or more counts. J is TRBJ2-7 and V is TRBV6-5, with D possibly being TRBD2 (6 bases). In germline, CDR1 is MNHEY, CDR2 SVGAGI. This CDR3 region has 14 residues. V lost 1 base, J lost 0 bases, and 7 bases lay in between. Here the CDR3 DNA reads TGTGCCAGCAGTTACTATAGCGGCTCCTACGAGCAGTACTTC. Protein: CASSYYSGSYEQYF.

This clonotype was detected many times. The chain employs TRBV27 and TRBJ2-7, with 12 nucleotides matching TRBD2. After removal of 11 bases from V and 5 bases from J, the junction contained 10 bases not matched to a gene. Per the germline V gene, CDR1 is MNHEY and CDR2 is SMNVEV (reference sequence). The CDR3 runs 14 residues. The CDR3 bases are TGTGCCTCTACGACTAGCGGGAGAATCGACGAGCAGTACTTC. This codes for CASTTSGRIDEQYF.

This clonotype occurred many times. The genes are TRBV12-3 or TRBV12-4 and TRBJ2-1, with D perhaps matching TRBD1 (5 bases). The CDR3 runs 14 residues. V lost 5 bases and J lost 11, with 19 bases in between. CDR3: CASSPRMKGRKQFF. CDR3 in DNA: TGTGCCAGCAGTCCCCGGATGAAGGGGCGAAAGCAGTTCTTC.

The rearrangement uses TRBV7-2 and TRBJ2-5; 8 positions agree with TRBD1. Germline loops: CDR1 SGHTA, CDR2 FQGNSA. The CDR3 totals 15 residues. The junction had 6 bases not matched to a gene; V was cut back by 4 bases and J by 2 bases. The CDR3 DNA reads TGTGCCAGCAGCTCGAACAGGGGGGTACAAGAGACCCAGTACTTC. Protein sequence: CASSSNRGVQETQYF.

This rearrangement joins TRBV4-2 to TRBJ1-6; 7 positions agree with TRBD1. Germline CDR1 reads LGHNA; CDR2 reads YNFKEQ. CDR3 size: 17 residues. The ends lost 7 bases at V and 3 bases at J; junction bases unmatched: 12. CDR3 sequence reads: CASTLRGGPVYNSPLHF. The CDR3 DNA sequence: TGTGCCAGCACCCTCCGAGGGGGCCCTGTCTATAATTCACCCCTCCACTTT.

The table lists this clonotype with a few counts. The chain carries TRBV4-1 and TRBJ2-1; no definite D call. The V gene's germline CDR1 is MGHRA and CDR2 YSYEKL. V dropped 1 base and J dropped 6 bases, with 4 bases sitting between them. CDR3 length equals 12 residues. The CDR3 nucleotides read TGCGCCAGCAGCCAAGGAGGCAATGAGCAGTTCTTC. As protein: CASSQGGNEQFF.

In this sample, this clonotype turned up many times. DNA of the CDR3: TGTGCCAGCAGCTTGCCGCCCGGAGCCTACAATGAGCAGTTCTTC. Its translation is CASSLPPGAYNEQFF. The rearrangement uses TRBV5-5 and TRBJ2-1; D gene ambiguous. Germline V CDR1 and CDR2: SGHKS, YYEKEE (reference sequence). The CDR3 has 15 amino acids. Trimming took off 1 base at V and 2 bases at J, with 10 bases between the two ends.

This clonotype has a single count. This chain uses TRBV7-2 with TRBJ1-2; D is possibly TRBD1 (5 bases). This CDR3 has 14 residues. V lost 5 bases and J 6 bases, leaving 16 bases between the germline ends. From germline, CDR1 is SGHTA and CDR2 FQGNSA. The CDR3 DNA is TGTGCCAGCAGCACGACACCAGGGACTGATGGCTACACCTTC. Translated: CASSTTPGTDGYTF.

This clonotype has a count of ten or more. The V and J genes are TRBV6-2 or TRBV6-3 and TRBJ2-7; no reliable D call. The V end lost 2 bases, the J end lost 4 bases, and 12 bases lay between the germline ends. CDR1 is MNHEY, CDR2 SVGEGT, per germline. There are 14 residues in the CDR3. The CDR3 nucleotides read TGTGCCAGCAGTTACGGAGTTCTTCTGTACGAGCAGTACTTC. Translation gives CASSYGVLLYEQYF.